The source of this TCR beta chain is a study of Graves' ophthalmopathy and Graves' hyperthyroidism. V was shortened by 4 bases and J by 6 bases, with 18 bases between the two germline ends. Germline loops: CDR1 LGHNA, CDR2 YSLEER. There are 15 residues in the CDR3. Ten or more counts support this clonotype. PBMCs were isolated from a 10 ml sample of fresh peripheral blood. From RNA, the CDR3 regions of TCR beta chains were amplified and sequenced. First-round RT-PCR relied on HTBI primers, and a second-round multiplex PCR came next. A single record per CDR3 protein comes from TCRdb applying MiXCR to the multiplex PCR reads. The sample yields roughly 400,000 distinct CDR3 sequences, roughly 15% seen once.

This TCR was sampled from a woman aged 18-35 years with stable Graves' hyperthyroidism. The sample consisted of peripheral blood. The chain uses TRBV4-3 and TRBJ2-5; D gene ambiguous. The CDR3 reads CASSLGFRMLKTQYF. The CDR3 nucleotides read TGCGCCAGCAGCCTAGGATTTCGGATGCTAAAGACCCAGTACTTC.